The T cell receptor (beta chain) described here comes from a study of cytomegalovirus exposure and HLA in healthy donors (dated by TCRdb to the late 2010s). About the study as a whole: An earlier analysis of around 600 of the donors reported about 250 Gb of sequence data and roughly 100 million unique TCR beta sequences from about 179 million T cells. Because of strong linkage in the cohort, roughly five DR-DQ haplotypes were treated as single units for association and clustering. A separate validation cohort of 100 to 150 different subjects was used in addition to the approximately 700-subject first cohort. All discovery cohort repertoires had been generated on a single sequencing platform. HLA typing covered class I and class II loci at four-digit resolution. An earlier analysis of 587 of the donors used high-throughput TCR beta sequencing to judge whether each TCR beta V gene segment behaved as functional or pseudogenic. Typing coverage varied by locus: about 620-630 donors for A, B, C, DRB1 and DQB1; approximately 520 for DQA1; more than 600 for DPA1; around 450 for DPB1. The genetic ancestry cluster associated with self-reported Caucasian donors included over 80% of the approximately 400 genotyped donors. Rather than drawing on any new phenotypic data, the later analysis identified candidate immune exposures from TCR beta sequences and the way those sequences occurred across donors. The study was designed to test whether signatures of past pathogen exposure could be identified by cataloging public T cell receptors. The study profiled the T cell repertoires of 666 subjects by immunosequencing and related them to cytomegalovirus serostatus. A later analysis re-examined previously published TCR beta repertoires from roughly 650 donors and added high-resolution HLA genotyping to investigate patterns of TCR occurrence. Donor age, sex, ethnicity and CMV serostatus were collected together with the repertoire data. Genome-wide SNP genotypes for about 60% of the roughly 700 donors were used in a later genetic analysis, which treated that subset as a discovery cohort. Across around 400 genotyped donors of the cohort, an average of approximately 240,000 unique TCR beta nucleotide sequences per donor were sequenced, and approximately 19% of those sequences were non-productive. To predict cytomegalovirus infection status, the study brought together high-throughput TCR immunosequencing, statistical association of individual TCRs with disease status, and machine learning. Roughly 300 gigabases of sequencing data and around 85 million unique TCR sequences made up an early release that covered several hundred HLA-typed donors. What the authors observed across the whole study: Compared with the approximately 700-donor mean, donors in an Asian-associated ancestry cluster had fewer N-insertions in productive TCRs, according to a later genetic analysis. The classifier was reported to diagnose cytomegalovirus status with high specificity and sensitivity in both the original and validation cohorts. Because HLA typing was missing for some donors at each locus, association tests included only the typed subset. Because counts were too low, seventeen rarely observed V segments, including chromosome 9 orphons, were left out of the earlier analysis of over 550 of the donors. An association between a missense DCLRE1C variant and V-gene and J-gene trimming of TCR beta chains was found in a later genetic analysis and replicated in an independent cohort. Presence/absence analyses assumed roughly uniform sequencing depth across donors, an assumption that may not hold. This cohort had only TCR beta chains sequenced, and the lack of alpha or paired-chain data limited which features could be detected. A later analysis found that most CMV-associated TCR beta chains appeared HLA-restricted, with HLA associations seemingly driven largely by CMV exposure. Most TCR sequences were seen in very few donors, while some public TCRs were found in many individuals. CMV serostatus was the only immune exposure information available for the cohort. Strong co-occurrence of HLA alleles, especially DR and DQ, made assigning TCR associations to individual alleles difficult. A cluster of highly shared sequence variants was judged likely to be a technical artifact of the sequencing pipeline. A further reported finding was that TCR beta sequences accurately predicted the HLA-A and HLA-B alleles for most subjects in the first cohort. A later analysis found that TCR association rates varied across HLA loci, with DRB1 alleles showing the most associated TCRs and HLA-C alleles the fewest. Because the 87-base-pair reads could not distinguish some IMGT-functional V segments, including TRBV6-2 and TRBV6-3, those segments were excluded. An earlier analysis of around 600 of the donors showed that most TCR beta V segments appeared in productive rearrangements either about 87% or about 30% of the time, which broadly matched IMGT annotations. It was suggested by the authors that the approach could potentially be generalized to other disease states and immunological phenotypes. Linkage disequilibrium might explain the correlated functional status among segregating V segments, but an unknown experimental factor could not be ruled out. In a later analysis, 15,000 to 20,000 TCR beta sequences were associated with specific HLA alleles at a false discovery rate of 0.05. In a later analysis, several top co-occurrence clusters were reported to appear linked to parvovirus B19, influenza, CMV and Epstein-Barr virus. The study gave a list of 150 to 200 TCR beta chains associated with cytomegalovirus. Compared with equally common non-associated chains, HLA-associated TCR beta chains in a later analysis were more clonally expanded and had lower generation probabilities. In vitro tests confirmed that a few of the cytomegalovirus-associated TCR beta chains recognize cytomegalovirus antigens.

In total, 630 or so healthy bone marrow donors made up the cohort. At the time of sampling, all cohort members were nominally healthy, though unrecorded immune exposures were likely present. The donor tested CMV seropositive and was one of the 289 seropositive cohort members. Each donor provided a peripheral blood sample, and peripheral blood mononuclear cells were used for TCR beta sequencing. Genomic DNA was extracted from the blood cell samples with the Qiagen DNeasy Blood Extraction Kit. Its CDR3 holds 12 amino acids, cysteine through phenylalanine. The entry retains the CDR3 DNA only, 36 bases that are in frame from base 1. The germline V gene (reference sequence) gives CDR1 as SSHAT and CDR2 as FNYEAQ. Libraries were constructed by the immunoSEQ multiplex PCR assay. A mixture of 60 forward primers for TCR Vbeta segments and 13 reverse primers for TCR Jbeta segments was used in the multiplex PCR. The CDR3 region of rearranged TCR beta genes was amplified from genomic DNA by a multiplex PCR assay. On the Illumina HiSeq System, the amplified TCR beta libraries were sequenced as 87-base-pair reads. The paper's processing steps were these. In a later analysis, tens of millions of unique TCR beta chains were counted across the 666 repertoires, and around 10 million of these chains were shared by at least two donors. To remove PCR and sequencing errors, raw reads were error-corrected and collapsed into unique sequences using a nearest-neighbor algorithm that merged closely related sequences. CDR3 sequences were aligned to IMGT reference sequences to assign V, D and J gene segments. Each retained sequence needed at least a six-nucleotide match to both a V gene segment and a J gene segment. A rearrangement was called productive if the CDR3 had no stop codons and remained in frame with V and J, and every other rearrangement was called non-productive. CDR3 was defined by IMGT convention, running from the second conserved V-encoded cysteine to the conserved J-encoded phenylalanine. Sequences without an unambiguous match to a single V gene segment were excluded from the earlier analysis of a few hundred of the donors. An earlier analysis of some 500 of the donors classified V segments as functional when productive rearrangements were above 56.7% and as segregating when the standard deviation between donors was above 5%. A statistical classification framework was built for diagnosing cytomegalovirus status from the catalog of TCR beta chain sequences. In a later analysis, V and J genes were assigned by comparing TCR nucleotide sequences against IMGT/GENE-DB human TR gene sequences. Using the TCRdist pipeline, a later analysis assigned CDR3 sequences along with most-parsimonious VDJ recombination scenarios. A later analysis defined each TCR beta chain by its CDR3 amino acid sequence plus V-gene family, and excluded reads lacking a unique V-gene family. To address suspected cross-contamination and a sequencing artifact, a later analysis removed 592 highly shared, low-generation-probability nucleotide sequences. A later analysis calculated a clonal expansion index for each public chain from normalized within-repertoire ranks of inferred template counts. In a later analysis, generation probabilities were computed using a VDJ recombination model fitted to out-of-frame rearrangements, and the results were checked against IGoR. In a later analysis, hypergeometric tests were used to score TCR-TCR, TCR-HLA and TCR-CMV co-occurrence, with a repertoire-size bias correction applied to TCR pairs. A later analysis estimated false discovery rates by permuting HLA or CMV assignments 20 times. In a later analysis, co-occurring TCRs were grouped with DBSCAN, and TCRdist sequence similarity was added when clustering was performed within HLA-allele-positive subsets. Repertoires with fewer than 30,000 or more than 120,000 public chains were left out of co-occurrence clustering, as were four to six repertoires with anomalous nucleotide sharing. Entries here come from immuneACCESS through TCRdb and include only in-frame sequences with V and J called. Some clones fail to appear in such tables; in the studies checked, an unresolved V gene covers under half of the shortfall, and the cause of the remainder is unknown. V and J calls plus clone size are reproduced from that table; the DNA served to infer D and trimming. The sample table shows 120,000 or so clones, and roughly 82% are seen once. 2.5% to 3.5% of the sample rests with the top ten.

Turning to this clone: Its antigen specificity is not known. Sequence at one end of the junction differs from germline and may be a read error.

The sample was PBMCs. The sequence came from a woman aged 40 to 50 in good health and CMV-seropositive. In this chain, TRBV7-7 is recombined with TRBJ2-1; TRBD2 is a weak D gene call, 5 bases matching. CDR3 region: CASSLDYGEQFF. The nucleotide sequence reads TGTGCTAGCAGCTTAGACTATGGTGAGCAGTTCTTC.